This T cell receptor (beta chain) comes out of a study of shared clonotypes between healthy human individuals. The genomic DNA of each subset was split evenly across several immunoSEQ plates. Assay used: immunoSEQ multiplex PCR; TCRdb lists only in-frame clones, some missing. This table holds approximately 350,000 clones, 74% found once. This clone was observed a single time. Germline V gives CDR1 SGHNT, CDR2 YYREEE (reference sequence). The CDR3 extends over 14 amino acids. Trimming removed 5 bases from V and 4 bases from J, with 12 bases in between. The specimen was memory CD4+ T cells sorted from blood. The subset: CD45RA-negative fraction. The chain has TRBV5-4 and TRBJ2-2; D is perhaps TRBD2 (7 bases). This TCR was sampled from a man younger than 45 in good health. In nucleotides, the CDR3 is TGTGCCAGCAGAGGGGGAGGGCGCACCGGGGAGCTGTTTTTT. This codes for CASRGGGRTGELFF.